A single sample is the source of the 2 T cell receptor beta chains below, sequenced in a study of Graves' ophthalmopathy and Graves' hyperthyroidism. RNA transcripts served as template for amplifying TCR beta CDR3 sequences. HTBI primers served in a first-round RT-PCR, which a second-round multiplex PCR followed. Each CDR3 protein gets one entry after TCRdb re-called the multiplex PCR reads with MiXCR. Among approximately 1.2 million distinct CDR3 sequences, about 36% were seen once, and the ten largest hold 11%. The sequencing sample was made of peripheral blood or thyroid tissue (not recorded which). The source is an adult man with Graves' hyperthyroidism.

Points on this clonotype: In this CDR3 the conserved last residue, phenylalanine or tryptophan, is missing, so a read error is likely. The chain has TRBV7-9 and TRBJ1-2; D uncertain. There are 13 residues in the CDR3. V lost 6 bases and J 2 bases, leaving 10 bases between the germline ends. Germline V gene data show CDR1 as SEHNR and CDR2 as FQNEAQ (reference sequence). The CDR3 sequence: CASSPDGNYGYTL. The CDR3 coding sequence is TGTGCCAGCAGTCCAGACGGAAACTATGGCTACACCCTC.

This clonotype was counted many times. The rearrangement joins TRBV2 to TRBJ2-7; D is unresolved. Germline V gene data show CDR1 as SNHLY and CDR2 as FYNNEI. Trimming left V 5 bases short and J 3 bases short, with 17 bases between. This CDR3 region has 15 residues. Here the CDR3 reads CASSSHSFSGYEQYF. Written as DNA, the CDR3 is TGTGCCAGCAGTTCCCATAGCTTTTCGGGCTACGAGCAGTACTTC.